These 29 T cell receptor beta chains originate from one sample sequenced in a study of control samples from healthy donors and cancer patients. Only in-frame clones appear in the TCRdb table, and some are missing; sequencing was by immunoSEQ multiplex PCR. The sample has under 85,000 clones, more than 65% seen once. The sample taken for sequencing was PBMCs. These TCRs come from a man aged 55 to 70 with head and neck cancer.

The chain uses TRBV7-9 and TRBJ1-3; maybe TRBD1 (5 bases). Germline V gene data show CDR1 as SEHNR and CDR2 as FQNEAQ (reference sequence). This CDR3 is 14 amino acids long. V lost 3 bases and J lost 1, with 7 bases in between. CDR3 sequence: CASSFAGSGNTIYF. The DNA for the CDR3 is TGTGCCAGCAGCTTTGCAGGGTCTGGAAACACCATATATTTT.

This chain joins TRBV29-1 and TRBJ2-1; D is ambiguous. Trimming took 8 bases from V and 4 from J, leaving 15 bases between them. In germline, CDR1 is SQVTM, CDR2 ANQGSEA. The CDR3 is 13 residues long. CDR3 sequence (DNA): TGCAGCCAATCCCAGAGCCAGTACAATGAGCAGTTCTTC. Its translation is CSQSQSQYNEQFF.

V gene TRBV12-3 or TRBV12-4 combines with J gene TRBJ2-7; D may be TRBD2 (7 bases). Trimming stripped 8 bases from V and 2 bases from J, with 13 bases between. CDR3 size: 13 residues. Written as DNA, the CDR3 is TGTGCCAGCGGGAGGGGGTTCACCTACGAGCAGTACTTC. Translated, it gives CASGRGFTYEQYF.

The CDR3 here is CSVLLNTEAFF. CDR3 DNA: TGCAGCGTTCTTCTGAACACTGAAGCTTTCTTT. The chain employs TRBV29-1 and TRBJ1-1; D remains ambiguous. The CDR3 runs to 11 residues. Per the germline V gene, CDR1 is SQVTM and CDR2 is ANQGSEA. Trimming pared 5 bases from V and 0 bases from J, leaving 4 bases between.

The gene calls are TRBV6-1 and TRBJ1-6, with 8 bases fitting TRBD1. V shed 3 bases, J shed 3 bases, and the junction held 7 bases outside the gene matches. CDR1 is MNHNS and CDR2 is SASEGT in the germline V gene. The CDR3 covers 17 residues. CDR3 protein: CASSEVGTGYYNSPLHF. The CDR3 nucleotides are TGTGCCAGCAGTGAGGTTGGGACAGGTTACTATAATTCACCCCTCCACTTT.

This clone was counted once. CDR3 in amino acids: CASSSTGGNTEAFF. CDR3 nucleotides: TGTGCCAGCAGTTCGACAGGGGGGAACACTGAAGCTTTCTTT. This chain connects TRBV7-6 to TRBJ1-1; TRBD1 aligns across 9 bases. CDR3 length: 14 amino acids. V lost 6 bases, J lost 1 base, and 3 bases stayed unmatched. CDR1 SGHVS and CDR2 FNYEAQ come from the germline V gene.

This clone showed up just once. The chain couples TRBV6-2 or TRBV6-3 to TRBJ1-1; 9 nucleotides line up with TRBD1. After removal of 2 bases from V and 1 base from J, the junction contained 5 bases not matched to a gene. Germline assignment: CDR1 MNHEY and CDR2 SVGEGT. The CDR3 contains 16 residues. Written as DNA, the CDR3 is TGTGCCAGCAGTTACGGGCCGGGACAGGGGAACACTGAAGCTTTCTTT. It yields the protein CASSYGPGQGNTEAFF.

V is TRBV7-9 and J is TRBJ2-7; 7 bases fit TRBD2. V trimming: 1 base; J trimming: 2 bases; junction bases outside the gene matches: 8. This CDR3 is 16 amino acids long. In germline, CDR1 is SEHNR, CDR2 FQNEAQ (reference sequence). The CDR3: CASSLEASGNPYEQYF. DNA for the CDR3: TGTGCCAGCAGCTTAGAGGCTAGCGGAAACCCCTACGAGCAGTACTTC.

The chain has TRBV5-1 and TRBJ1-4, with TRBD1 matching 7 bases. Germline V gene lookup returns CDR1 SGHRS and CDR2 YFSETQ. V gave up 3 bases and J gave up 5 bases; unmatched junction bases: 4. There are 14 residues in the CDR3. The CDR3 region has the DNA TGCGCCAGCAGCTCGGGACAGCCGAATGAAAAACTGTTTTTT. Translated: CASSSGQPNEKLFF.

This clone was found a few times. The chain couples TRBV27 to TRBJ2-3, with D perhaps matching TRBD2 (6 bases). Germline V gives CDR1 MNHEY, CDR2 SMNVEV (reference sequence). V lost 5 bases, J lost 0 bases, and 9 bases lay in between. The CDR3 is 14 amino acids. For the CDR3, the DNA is TGTGCCAGCAGTCTAGCGCTGAGCACAGATACGCAGTATTTT. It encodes CASSLALSTDTQYF.

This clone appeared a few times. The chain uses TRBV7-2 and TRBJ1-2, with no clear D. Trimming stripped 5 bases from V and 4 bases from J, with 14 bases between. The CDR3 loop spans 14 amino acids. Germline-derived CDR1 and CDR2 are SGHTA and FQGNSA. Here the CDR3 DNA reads TGTGCCAGCAGCCCTTCACGGGCCAGCTATGGCTACACCTTC. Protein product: CASSPSRASYGYTF.

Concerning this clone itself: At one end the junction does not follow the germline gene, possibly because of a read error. CDR3 DNA: TGTGCCAGCACCTTGGGACAGACCTTAAACTATGGCTACACCTTC. Amino acids: CASTLGQTLNYGYTF. The chain links TRBV5-4 to TRBJ1-2, with 7 bases that match TRBD1. Germline V gene sequence: CDR1 SGHNT, CDR2 YYREEE (reference sequence). This CDR3 has 15 residues.

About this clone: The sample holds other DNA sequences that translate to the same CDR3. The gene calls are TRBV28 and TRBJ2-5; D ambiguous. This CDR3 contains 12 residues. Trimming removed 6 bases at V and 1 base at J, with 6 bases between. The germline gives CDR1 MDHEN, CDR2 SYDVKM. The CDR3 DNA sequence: TGTGCCAGCAGCCCGGGCCAAGAGACCCAGTACTTC. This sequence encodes CASSPGQETQYF.

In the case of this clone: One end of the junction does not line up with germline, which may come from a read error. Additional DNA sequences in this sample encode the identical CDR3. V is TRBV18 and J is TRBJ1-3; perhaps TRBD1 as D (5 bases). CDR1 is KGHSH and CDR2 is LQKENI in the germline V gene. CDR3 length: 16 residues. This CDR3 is CASSPPGRTSGNTIYF. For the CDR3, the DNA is TGTGCCAGCTCACCACCGGGGCGAACTTCTGGAAACACTATATATTTT.

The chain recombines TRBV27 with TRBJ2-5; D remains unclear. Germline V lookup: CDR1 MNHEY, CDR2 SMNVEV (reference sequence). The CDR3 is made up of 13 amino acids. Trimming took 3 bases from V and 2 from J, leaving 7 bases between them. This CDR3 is CASSFDGQETQYF. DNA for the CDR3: TGTGCCAGCAGTTTTGACGGACAAGAGACCCAGTACTTC.

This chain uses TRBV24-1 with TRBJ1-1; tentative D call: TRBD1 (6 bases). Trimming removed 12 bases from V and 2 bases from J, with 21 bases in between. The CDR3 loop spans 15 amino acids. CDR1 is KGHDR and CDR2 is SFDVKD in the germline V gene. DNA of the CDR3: TGTGCCCTTATCCCGGGACAAGCCCTAAACACTGAAGCTTTCTTT. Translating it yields CALIPGQALNTEAFF.

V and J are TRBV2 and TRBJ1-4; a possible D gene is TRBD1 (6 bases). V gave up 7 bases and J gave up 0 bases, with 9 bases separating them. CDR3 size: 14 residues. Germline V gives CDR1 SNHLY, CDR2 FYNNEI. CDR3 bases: TGTGCCAGCAAGGACAGTCCAACTAATGAAAAACTGTTTTTT. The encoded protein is CASKDSPTNEKLFF.

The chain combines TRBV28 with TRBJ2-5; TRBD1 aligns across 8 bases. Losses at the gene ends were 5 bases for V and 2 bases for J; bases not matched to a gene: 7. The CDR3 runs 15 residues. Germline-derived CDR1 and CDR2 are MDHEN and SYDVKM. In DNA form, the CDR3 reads TGTGCCAGCAGTGCCGGACAGGGTCGGCAAGAGACCCAGTACTTC. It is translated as CASSAGQGRQETQYF.

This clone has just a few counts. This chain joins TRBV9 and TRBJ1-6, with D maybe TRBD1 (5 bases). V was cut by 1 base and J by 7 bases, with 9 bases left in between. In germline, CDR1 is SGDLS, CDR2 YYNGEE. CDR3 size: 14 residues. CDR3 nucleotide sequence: TGTGCCAGCAGCGTAAGGGACGCAAATTCACCCCTCCACTTT. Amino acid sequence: CASSVRDANSPLHF.

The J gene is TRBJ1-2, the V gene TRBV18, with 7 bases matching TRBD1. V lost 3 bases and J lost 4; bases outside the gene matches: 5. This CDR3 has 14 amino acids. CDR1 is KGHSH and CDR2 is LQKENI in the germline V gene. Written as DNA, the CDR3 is TGTGCCAGCTCACCTGGACAGGCCTCCTATGGCTACACCTTC. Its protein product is CASSPGQASYGYTF.

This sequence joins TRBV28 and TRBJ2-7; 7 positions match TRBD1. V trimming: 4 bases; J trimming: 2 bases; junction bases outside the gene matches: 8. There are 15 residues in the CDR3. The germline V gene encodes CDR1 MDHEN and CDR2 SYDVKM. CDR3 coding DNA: TGTGCCAGCAGTTCCCACGCCGGGACAGCCTACGAGCAGTACTTC. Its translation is CASSSHAGTAYEQYF.

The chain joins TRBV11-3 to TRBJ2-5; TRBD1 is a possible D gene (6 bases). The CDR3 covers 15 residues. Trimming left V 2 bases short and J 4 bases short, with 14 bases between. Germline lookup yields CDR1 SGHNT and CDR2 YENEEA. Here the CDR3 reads CASSLRGGKGETQYF. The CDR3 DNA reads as TGTGCCAGCAGCTTAAGAGGGGGAAAAGGAGAGACCCAGTACTTC.

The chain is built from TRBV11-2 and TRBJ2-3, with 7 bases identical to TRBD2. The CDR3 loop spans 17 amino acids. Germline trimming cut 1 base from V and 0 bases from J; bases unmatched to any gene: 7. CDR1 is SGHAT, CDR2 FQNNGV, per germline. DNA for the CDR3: TGTGCCAGCAGCTTAGGTTCTGCTAGCGGAAGCACAGATACGCAGTATTTT. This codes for CASSLGSASGSTDTQYF.

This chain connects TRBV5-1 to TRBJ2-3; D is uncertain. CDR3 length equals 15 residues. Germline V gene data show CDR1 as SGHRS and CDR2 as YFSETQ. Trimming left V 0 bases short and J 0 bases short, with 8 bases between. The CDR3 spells CASSLGQLSTDTQYF. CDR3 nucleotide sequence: TGCGCCAGCAGCTTGGGCCAACTGAGCACAGATACGCAGTATTTT.

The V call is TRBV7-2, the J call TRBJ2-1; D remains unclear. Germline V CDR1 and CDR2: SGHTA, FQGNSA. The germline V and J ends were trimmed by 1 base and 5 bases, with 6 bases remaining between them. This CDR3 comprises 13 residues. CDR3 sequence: CASSLGLHNEQFF. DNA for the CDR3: TGTGCCAGCAGCTTAGGGCTGCACAATGAGCAGTTCTTC.

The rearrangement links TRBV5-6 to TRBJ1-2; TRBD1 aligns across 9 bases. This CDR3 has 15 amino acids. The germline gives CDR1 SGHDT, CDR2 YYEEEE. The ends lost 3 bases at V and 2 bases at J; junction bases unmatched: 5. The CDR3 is CASSSIGTGNYGYTF. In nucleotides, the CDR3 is TGTGCCAGCAGCTCGATAGGGACAGGGAACTATGGCTACACCTTC.

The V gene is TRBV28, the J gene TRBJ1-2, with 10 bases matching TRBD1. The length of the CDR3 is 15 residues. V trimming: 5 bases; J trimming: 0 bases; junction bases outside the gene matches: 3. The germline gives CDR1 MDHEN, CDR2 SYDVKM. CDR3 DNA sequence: TGTGCCAGCAGTCGGACAGGGGGAACTAACTATGGCTACACCTTC. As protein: CASSRTGGTNYGYTF.

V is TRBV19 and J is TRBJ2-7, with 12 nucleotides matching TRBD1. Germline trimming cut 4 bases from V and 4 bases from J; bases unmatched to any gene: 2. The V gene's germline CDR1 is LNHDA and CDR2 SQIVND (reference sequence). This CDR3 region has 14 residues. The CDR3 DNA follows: TGTGCCAGTAGTAGGGACAGGGGGCCTTACGAGCAGTACTTC. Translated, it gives CASSRDRGPYEQYF.

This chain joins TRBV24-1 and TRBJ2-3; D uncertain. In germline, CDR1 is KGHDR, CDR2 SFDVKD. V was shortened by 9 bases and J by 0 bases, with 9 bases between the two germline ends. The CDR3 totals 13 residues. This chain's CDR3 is CATGEESTDTQYF. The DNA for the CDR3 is TGTGCCACCGGCGAGGAGAGCACAGATACGCAGTATTTT.